The 23 T cell receptor beta chains reported below all come from one sample, sequenced in a study of blood T cells in healthy people across ages. Then a second PCR, running roughly 7 to 11 cycles, was carried out with a sample-barcoded 5' primer and a J-beta primer mix. TCRdb processed the 5' RACE reads anew with MiXCR; each CDR3 protein has one entry. The sample carries 650,000 to 800,000 distinct CDR3 sequences, about 50% recorded once. Source material: blood. Every receptor here comes from a woman older than 75 in good health.

The chain employs TRBV2 and TRBJ1-4; 7 positions agree with TRBD1. The CDR3 loop spans 14 amino acids. V lost 7 bases, J lost 6 bases, and 8 bases stayed unmatched. Germline CDR1 is SNHLY and CDR2 is FYNNEI. As DNA, the CDR3 is TGTGCCAGCAAGCGGACAGGAGGGGATGAAAAACTGTTTTTT. Translated, it gives CASKRTGGDEKLFF.

This clonotype was found many times. In DNA form, the CDR3 reads TGCGCCAGCAGCTTGGAAGGTAGCTCTGTGCACGAGCAGTACTTC. Protein: CASSLEGSSVHEQYF. This chain uses TRBV5-1 with TRBJ2-7, with unresolved D. The CDR3 is made up of 15 amino acids. CDR1 SGHRS and CDR2 YFSETQ come from the germline V gene. V was pared by 0 bases and J by 5 bases, with 15 bases between. Full variable domain (rest looked up from reference TRBV5-1 and TRBJ2-7): KAGVTQTPRYLIKTRGQQVTLSCSPISGHRSVSWYQQTPGQGLQFLFEYFSETQRNKGNFPGRFSGRQFSNSRSEMNVSTLELGDSALYLCASSLEGSSVHEQYFGPGTRLTVT.

The chain uses TRBV7-2 and TRBJ2-7; TRBD2 aligns across 9 bases. This CDR3 region has 15 residues. The trim removed 4 bases at V and 4 bases at J, leaving 8 bases unmatched. Germline CDR1 and CDR2: SGHTA and FQGNSA. The CDR3 DNA reads TGTGCCAGCAGCTCCCGAGGAAGCGGGAGGTACGAGCAGTACTTC. Its translation is CASSSRGSGRYEQYF.

In this sample, this clonotype turned up many times. The rearrangement links TRBV5-1 to TRBJ2-3; 11 bases map to TRBD2. The CDR3 runs 17 residues. From germline, CDR1 is SGHRS and CDR2 YFSETQ. V lost 0 bases and J lost 2; bases outside the gene matches: 5. The CDR3 nucleotides are TGCGCCAGCAGCTTGGGACTAGCGGGGCTTTTCACAGATACGCAGTATTTT. This gives the protein CASSLGLAGLFTDTQYF. Full variable domain (remainder filled in from reference TRBV5-1 and TRBJ2-3): KAGVTQTPRYLIKTRGQQVTLSCSPISGHRSVSWYQQTPGQGLQFLFEYFSETQRNKGNFPGRFSGRQFSNSRSEMNVSTLELGDSALYLCASSLGLAGLFTDTQYFGPGTRLTVL.

The chain combines TRBV7-2 with TRBJ2-3; D remains ambiguous. The CDR3 consists of 14 residues. V shed 7 bases and J shed 9 bases, with 20 bases lying between them. CDR1 is SGHTA, CDR2 FQGNSA, per germline. The CDR3 DNA sequence: TGTGCCAGCACCCTCACCACCGCGCAGGCCACGCAGTATTTT. It is translated as CASTLTTAQATQYF. Combining the CDR3 with reference TRBV7-2 and TRBJ2-3 gives the whole variable domain GAGVSQSPSNKVTEKGKDVELRCDPISGHTALYWYRQSLGQGLEFLIYFQGNSAPDKSGLPSDRFSAERTGGSVSTLTIQRTQQEDSAVYLCASTLTTAQATQYFGPGTRLTVL.

The rearrangement joins TRBV12-3 or TRBV12-4 to TRBJ1-2; 7 bases map to TRBD1. V lost 6 bases, J lost 10 bases, and 8 bases stayed unmatched. This CDR3 region has 12 residues. CDR3 sequence reads: CASSRDSPYYTF. The CDR3 DNA reads TGTGCCAGCAGCCGGGACAGTCCTTACTACACCTTC.

CDR3 DNA: TGTGCCACCACTAGCGGGCTTTTCCTTAGCACAGATACGCAGTATTTT. Protein sequence: CATTSGLFLSTDTQYF. The chain is built from TRBV6-1 and TRBJ2-3; 9 bases are a match to TRBD2. V shed 10 bases and J 0 bases; nucleotides not matched to a gene: 11. The CDR3 length is 16 residues. Per germline, CDR1 MNHNS and CDR2 SASEGT.

Remarks on this clonotype: A much larger clone differs from this one at a single base, so this may be a read error. This chain connects TRBV29-1 to TRBJ2-1; no definite D call. The CDR3 spans 14 residues. V was pared by 6 bases and J by 10 bases, with 22 bases between. Germline V lookup: CDR1 SQVTM, CDR2 ANQGSEA. Here the CDR3 reads CSVRPYRSSYEQFF. In DNA, the CDR3 is TGCAGCGTCCGACCGTATCGTAGCTCCTACGAGCAGTTCTTC.

This clonotype was recorded many times. The chain joins TRBV7-2 to TRBJ2-7; D not certain. V lost 1 base and J lost 6, with 10 bases in between. Germline V lookup: CDR1 SGHTA, CDR2 FQGNSA. This CDR3 comprises 13 residues. The CDR3 DNA reads TGTGCCAGCAGCTTAGGCGGCAGACCCGAGCAGTACTTC. This gives the protein CASSLGGRPEQYF.

The V call is TRBV7-9, the J call TRBJ2-2; D remains unclear. Germline V gene sequence: CDR1 SEHNR, CDR2 FQNEAQ (reference sequence). Trimming left V 3 bases short and J 6 bases short, with 17 bases between. This CDR3 has 16 residues. In nucleotides, the CDR3 is TGTGCCAGCAGCTTTTCTCAAAGACCCGAGCCCGGGGAGCTGTTTTTT. Amino acids: CASSFSQRPEPGELFF. Using reference TRBV7-9 and TRBJ2-2 for the parts outside the CDR3, the full variable domain is DTGVSQNPRHKITKRGQNVTFRCDPISEHNRLYWYRQTLGQGPEFLTYFQNEAQLEKSRLLSDRFSAERPKGSFSTLEIQRTEQGDSAMYLCASSFSQRPEPGELFFGEGSRLTVL.

In this sample, this clonotype turned up many times. The chain recombines TRBV11-3 with TRBJ2-1; possible D gene TRBD1, 5 bases. V shed 1 base and J shed 5 bases, with 15 bases lying between them. This CDR3 is 16 amino acids long. Germline values: CDR1 SGHNT, CDR2 YENEEA. CDR3 sequence (DNA): TGTGCCAGCAGCTTAGCCACTACGATGGGGCACAATGAGCAGTTCTTC. Translating gives CASSLATTMGHNEQFF.

This clonotype was seen repeatedly, ten times or more. The CDR3 nucleotides are TGTGCCACCAGTGATTGGGACAGGGGCACAGATACGCAGTATTTT. Amino acids: CATSDWDRGTDTQYF. This chain uses TRBV24-1 with TRBJ2-3, with 9 bases that match TRBD1. Trimming at V came to 2 bases and at J to 1 base, leaving 0 bases not matched to a gene. Looked up from germline, CDR1 is KGHDR and CDR2 is SFDVKD. This CDR3 is 15 amino acids long.

In its sample, this clonotype was seen many times. The chain links TRBV12-3 or TRBV12-4 to TRBJ2-3; D remains unclear. The germline V and J ends were trimmed by 5 bases and 3 bases, with 12 bases remaining between them. This CDR3 has 14 amino acids. Here the CDR3 reads CASSRMGSTDTQYF. CDR3 nucleotides: TGTGCCAGCAGTCGGATGGGCAGTACAGATACGCAGTATTTT.

The gene calls are TRBV2 and TRBJ1-2; weak D call: TRBD1 (6 bases). Germline CDR1 is SNHLY and CDR2 is FYNNEI. Trimming left V 4 bases short and J 7 bases short, with 16 bases between. The CDR3 runs to 14 residues. The CDR3 DNA follows: TGTGCCAGCAGTGGGGCCCGGGGGGCGAGTGGCTACACCTTC. Protein: CASSGARGASGYTF.

The J gene is TRBJ2-4, the V gene TRBV29-1; D not certain. The J call is in doubt because the DNA end fits TRBJ2-7 better. Germline V gene data show CDR1 as SQVTM and CDR2 as ANQGSEA. The CDR3 is 12 residues long. CDR3 protein: CSVGGPTYEQYF. The DNA for the CDR3 is TGCAGCGTTGGAGGCCCCACCTACGAGCAGTACTTC.

The chain links TRBV5-1 to TRBJ1-2; D unresolved. Germline CDR1 SGHRS, CDR2 YFSETQ. The V end lost 1 base, the J end lost 6 bases, and 13 bases lay between the germline ends. This CDR3 region has 14 residues. CDR3 DNA sequence: TGCGCCAGCAGCTTGAATCCGGTTTCGGATGGCTACACCTTC. Protein: CASSLNPVSDGYTF.

This clonotype occurred a few times. V and J are TRBV18 and TRBJ1-1; D is undetermined. V was clipped by 5 bases and J by 1 base, with 14 bases between them. Per the germline V gene, CDR1 is KGHSH and CDR2 is LQKENI. This CDR3 has 15 amino acids. For the CDR3, the DNA is TGTGCCAGCTCAGGTTCGGGCCGGGAGAACACTGAAGCTTTCTTT. Translating gives CASSGSGRENTEAFF. The variable domain in full, completed from reference TRBV18 and TRBJ1-1, reads NAGVMQNPRHLVRRRGQEARLRCSPMKGHSHVYWYRQLPEEGLKFMVYLQKENIIDESGMPKERFSAEFPKEGPSILRIQQVVRGDSAAYFCASSGSGRENTEAFFGQGTRLTVV.

V is TRBV7-9 and J is TRBJ2-7; 7 bases agree with TRBD1. The DNA matches TRBJ2-5 better at its end, which makes the J call doubtful. Germline V gene lookup returns CDR1 SEHNR and CDR2 FQNEAQ (reference sequence). The CDR3 totals 14 residues. CDR3 in amino acids: CATRDSQYQETQYF. For the CDR3, the DNA is TGTGCCACCCGGGACAGCCAATACCAAGAGACCCAGTACTTC.

The rearrangement links TRBV3-1 to TRBJ2-3, with D maybe TRBD2 (5 bases). With 2 bases removed from V and 3 bases from J, the gap between germline ends came to 15 bases. CDR1 and CDR2 (germline): LGHDT, YNNKEL (reference sequence). The CDR3 contains 16 residues. CDR3 DNA: TGTGCCAGCAGCCAATCGCCACTAGGCCCAACAGATACGCAGTATTTT. Its translation: CASSQSPLGPTDTQYF.

CDR3 sequence reads: CASSQDRGRLNYGYTF. The CDR3 DNA reads TGCGCCAGCAGCCAAGATAGGGGACGGCTAAACTATGGCTACACCTTC. The rearrangement uses TRBV4-3 and TRBJ1-2, with a possible D match to TRBD1 (5 bases). Germline CDR1 and CDR2: LGHNA and YSLEER. Trimming cost V 0 bases and J 2 bases, with 13 bases left between them. This CDR3 spans 16 amino acids.

The rearrangement links TRBV5-1 to TRBJ2-5; 8 bases fit TRBD1. CDR3 size: 15 residues. The junction had 1 base not matched to a gene; V was cut back by 0 bases and J by 0 bases. Germline CDR1 is SGHRS and CDR2 is YFSETQ. The CDR3: CASSLGQGYQETQYF. CDR3 sequence (DNA): TGCGCCAGCAGCTTGGGACAGGGGTACCAAGAGACCCAGTACTTC. Full variable domain (outside the CDR3, taken from reference TRBV5-1 and TRBJ2-5): KAGVTQTPRYLIKTRGQQVTLSCSPISGHRSVSWYQQTPGQGLQFLFEYFSETQRNKGNFPGRFSGRQFSNSRSEMNVSTLELGDSALYLCASSLGQGYQETQYFGPGTRLLVL.

For this clonotype: A single base separates this from a much larger clone, so it may be a read error. The chain recombines TRBV20-1 with TRBJ2-7, with D unclear. The CDR3 runs to 15 residues. The germline V gene has CDR1 DFQATT and CDR2 SNEGSKA (reference sequence). The CDR3 spells CSARHPAYSLYEQCF. DNA for the CDR3: TGCAGTGCTAGACACCCTGCTTATAGTCTCTACGAGCAGTGCTTC.

V gene TRBV9 combines with J gene TRBJ2-7; 7 nucleotides match TRBD2. CDR3 length: 14 amino acids. Germline V gives CDR1 SGDLS, CDR2 YYNGEE. J lost 1 base, V lost 6 bases, and 7 bases had no gene match. CDR3 residues: CASNPSGSSYEQYF. In nucleotides, the CDR3 is TGTGCCAGCAACCCTAGCGGCAGTTCCTACGAGCAGTACTTC.